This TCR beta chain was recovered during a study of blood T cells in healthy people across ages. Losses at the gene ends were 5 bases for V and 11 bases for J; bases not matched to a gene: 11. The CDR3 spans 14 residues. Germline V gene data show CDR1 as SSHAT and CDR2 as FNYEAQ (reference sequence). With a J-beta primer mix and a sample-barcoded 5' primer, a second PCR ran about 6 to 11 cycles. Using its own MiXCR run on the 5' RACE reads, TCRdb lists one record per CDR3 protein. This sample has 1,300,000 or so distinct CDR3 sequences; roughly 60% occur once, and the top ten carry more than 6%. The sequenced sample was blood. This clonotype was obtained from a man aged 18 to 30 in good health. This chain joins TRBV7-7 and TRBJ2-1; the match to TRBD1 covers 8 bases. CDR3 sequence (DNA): TGTGCCAGCAGCCCGAGACAGGGGCATAATCAGCAGTTCTTC. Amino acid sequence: CASSPRQGHNQQFF. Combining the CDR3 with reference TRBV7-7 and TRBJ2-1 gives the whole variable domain GAGVSQSPRYKVTKRGQDVTLRCDPISSHATLYWYQQALGQGPEFLTYFNYEAQPDKSGLPSDRFSAERPEGSISTLTIQRTEQRDSAMYRCASSPRQGHNQQFFGPGTRLTVL.